These 32 T cell receptor beta chains originate from one sample sequenced in a study of T cell repertoires in cytomegalovirus infection. TCRdb reanalysed the reads using MiXCR and keeps one entry per CDR3 protein. The data hold hundreds of thousands of distinct CDR3 sequences, with roughly 24% observed a single time. Sequencing was done on a sample of CD8+ T cells from PBMCs. All receptors derive from a human donor in good health (CMV status not recorded). Some clones in this sample may be carry-over from other donors' samples.

The genes are TRBV7-6 and TRBJ2-1; D may be TRBD1 (5 bases). This CDR3 has 15 residues. From germline, CDR1 is SGHVS and CDR2 FNYEAQ. The V and J ends lost 10 bases and 1 base respectively, with 17 bases between them. The CDR3 nucleotides read TGTGCCAACGCGGCTCAAGGGGTATCCTACAATGAGCAGTTCTTC. Amino acid sequence: CANAAQGVSYNEQFF.

This clonotype has ten or more counts. The chain links TRBV7-9 to TRBJ2-5; D not certain. Per the germline V gene, CDR1 is SEHNR and CDR2 is FQNEAQ (reference sequence). V was pared by 2 bases and J by 1 base, with 2 bases between. The CDR3 consists of 12 residues. CDR3 DNA sequence: TGTGCCAGCAGCTTAACCCAAGAGACCCAGTACTTC. Amino acids: CASSLTQETQYF.

This sequence joins TRBV6-8 and TRBJ1-2; 9 nucleotides align to TRBD1. The V gene's germline CDR1 is MNHGY and CDR2 SAAAGT. V was pared by 6 bases and J by 3 bases, with 8 bases of the junction left unmatched. The CDR3 loop spans 15 amino acids. CDR3 region: CASSPRQGVDYGYTF. CDR3 DNA: TGTGCCAGCAGCCCAAGACAGGGGGTCGACTATGGCTACACCTTC.

This clonotype appeared a few times. This rearrangement joins TRBV28 to TRBJ2-1; 8 positions agree with TRBD1. V trimming: 3 bases; J trimming: 0 bases; junction bases outside the gene matches: 7. CDR3 length: 17 amino acids. Germline V CDR1 and CDR2: MDHEN, SYDVKM. CDR3: CASSFSQTGDSYNEQFF. The CDR3 DNA follows: TGTGCCAGCAGTTTTTCCCAGACAGGGGACTCCTACAATGAGCAGTTCTTC.

This clonotype was detected many times. The chain couples TRBV28 to TRBJ2-3; D might be TRBD2 (6 bases). Germline CDR1 MDHEN, CDR2 SYDVKM. Between the trimmed V and J ends, which lost 4 bases and 1 base, there was a span of 15 bases. CDR3 size: 16 residues. For the CDR3, the DNA is TGTGCCAGCAGTTGGGCGGACTACCAAGGCACAGATACGCAGTATTTT. It translates to CASSWADYQGTDTQYF.

This clonotype has more than one count but fewer than ten. The chain combines TRBV19 with TRBJ1-1; no clear D gene. V lost 8 bases to trimming and J lost 1 base, with 17 bases between them. The CDR3 sequence is 15 residues long. Per germline, CDR1 LNHDA and CDR2 SQIVND (reference sequence). The CDR3 bases are TGTGCCAGTGGGAGGCAAGGAAGAAGGAACACTGAAGCTTTCTTT. It translates to CASGRQGRRNTEAFF.

This clonotype has ten or more counts. J is TRBJ1-5 and V is TRBV12-3 or TRBV12-4; D may be TRBD1 (6 bases). The CDR3 contains 13 residues. The V end lost 6 bases, the J end lost 4 bases, and 10 bases lay between the germline ends. The CDR3 reads CASRSQGNQPQHF. The CDR3 DNA is TGTGCCAGCAGAAGCCAGGGGAATCAGCCCCAGCATTTT.

This clonotype was seen more than once but under ten times. The gene calls are TRBV28 and TRBJ2-1; TRBD1 aligns across 10 bases. With V trimmed by 5 bases and J by 8 bases, 6 bases remained unmatched. The CDR3 is 14 residues long. CDR1 and CDR2 (germline): MDHEN, SYDVKM. DNA of the CDR3: TGTGCCAGCAGTCTGGACAGGGGGGCCGATGAGCAGTTCTTC. Translating gives CASSLDRGADEQFF.

The chain joins TRBV7-2 to TRBJ2-7; D is unresolved. Trimming shortened V by 1 base and J by 6 bases, and 16 bases separated the two germline ends. CDR1 is SGHTA and CDR2 is FQGNSA in the germline V gene. This CDR3 has 15 amino acids. CDR3 in amino acids: CASSLGRAGVGEQYV. CDR3 sequence (DNA): TGTGCCAGCAGCTTAGGACGGGCTGGTGTCGGCGAGCAGTACGTC.

This clonotype was observed a few times. J is TRBJ1-1 and V is TRBV4-1; D unclear. This CDR3 has 15 amino acids. Germline-derived CDR1 and CDR2 are MGHRA and YSYEKL. Trimming removed 7 bases at V and 0 bases at J, with 15 bases between. For the CDR3, the DNA is TGCGCCAGCACGGGTTGGCGGGGAATGAACACTGAAGCTTTCTTT. The encoded protein is CASTGWRGMNTEAFF.

This rearrangement joins TRBV6-1 to TRBJ2-1, with TRBD2 matching over 8 bases. After removal of 5 bases from V and 6 bases from J, the junction contained 6 bases not matched to a gene. The CDR3 consists of 14 residues. From germline, CDR1 is MNHNS and CDR2 SASEGT. Here the CDR3 reads CASSTREGRNEQFF. CDR3 sequence (DNA): TGTGCCAGCAGTACCCGGGAGGGTCGCAATGAGCAGTTCTTC.

In this sample, this clonotype turned up many times. The J gene is TRBJ2-7, the V gene TRBV7-2; TRBD1 or TRBD2 may be the D gene (5 bases each). CDR3 size: 14 residues. Trimming removed 3 bases from V and 1 base from J, with 10 bases in between. Germline V gene lookup returns CDR1 SGHTA and CDR2 FQGNSA. CDR3 sequence: CASSFWDESYEQYF. In DNA form, the CDR3 reads TGTGCCAGCAGCTTTTGGGACGAGTCCTACGAGCAGTACTTC.

This clonotype appeared a few times. The chain has TRBV7-9 and TRBJ2-5; 7 bases fit TRBD1. The germline V gene encodes CDR1 SEHNR and CDR2 FQNEAQ (reference sequence). The CDR3 has 11 residues. J was trimmed by 10 bases and V by 6 bases; bases with no gene match: 5. The CDR3 reads CASSYRGHQYF. Written as DNA, the CDR3 is TGTGCCAGCAGTTACAGGGGCCACCAGTACTTC.

This clonotype has a count of ten or more. This chain joins TRBV27 and TRBJ1-1; D may be TRBD1 (6 bases). The CDR3 is 13 residues long. The V and J ends lost 3 bases and 6 bases respectively, with 11 bases between them. Per the germline V gene, CDR1 is MNHEY and CDR2 is SMNVEV (reference sequence). The CDR3 DNA reads as TGTGCCAGCAGTTTGGGACATTGGGCTGAAGCTTTCTTT. Protein: CASSLGHWAEAFF.

This clonotype was detected many times. V usage is TRBV7-8 and J usage is TRBJ2-4; possible D gene TRBD2, 6 bases. The V gene's germline CDR1 is SGHVS and CDR2 FQNEAQ. This CDR3 has 16 amino acids. Trimming removed 0 bases at V and 4 bases at J, with 13 bases between. CDR3 coding DNA: TGTGCCAGCAGCTTAGCGTGGAGCGGGCAGAAAAACATTCAGTACTTC. Protein sequence: CASSLAWSGQKNIQYF.

This clonotype was counted between two and nine times. J is TRBJ2-1 and V is TRBV12-3 or TRBV12-4; 7 positions agree with TRBD2. With 7 bases clipped from V and 4 bases from J, the junction kept 13 bases outside the gene matches. This CDR3 contains 16 residues. CDR3 in amino acids: CASTPFLGGDYNEQFF. CDR3 DNA sequence: TGTGCCAGCACCCCTTTTTTGGGGGGGGATTACAATGAGCAGTTCTTC.

The chain joins TRBV28 to TRBJ2-7; 10 bases map to TRBD1. CDR1 MDHEN and CDR2 SYDVKM come from the germline V gene. V shed 5 bases and J 5 bases; nucleotides not matched to a gene: 12. This CDR3 contains 16 residues. For the CDR3, the DNA is TGTGCCAGCAGTGACCCCGGGACAGGGGAAGATAACGAGCAGTACGTC. It translates to CASSDPGTGEDNEQYV.

This clonotype was observed a handful of times. The rearrangement uses TRBV9 and TRBJ1-2; D not resolved. V was shortened by 3 bases and J by 2 bases, with 11 bases between the two germline ends. In germline, CDR1 is SGDLS, CDR2 YYNGEE. The CDR3 has 14 amino acids. The CDR3 loop reads CASSGARENYGYTF. In nucleotides, the CDR3 is TGTGCCAGCAGCGGCGCCCGAGAAAACTATGGCTACACCTTC.

This chain joins TRBV4-2 and TRBJ1-2; D is undetermined. CDR3 length equals 14 residues. V was pared by 0 bases and J by 4 bases, with 9 bases between. Germline V CDR1 and CDR2: LGHNA, YNFKEQ. In nucleotides, the CDR3 is TGTGCCAGCAGCCAAGATACCCTGGTCTATGGCTACACCTTC. It is translated as CASSQDTLVYGYTF.

The V and J genes are TRBV29-1 and TRBJ2-7; 7 bases are shared with TRBD1. Germline values: CDR1 SQVTM, CDR2 ANQGSEA. The CDR3 has 11 residues. The junction had 8 bases not matched to a gene; V was cut back by 6 bases and J by 9 bases. The DNA for the CDR3 is TGCAGCGTGCACAGGGGTCACGGGCAGTACTTC. The encoded protein is CSVHRGHGQYF.

This clonotype has ten or more counts. The CDR3 DNA reads as TGTGCCAGCAGTTTTGTACAGGGGGCCTGGGGTGAGCAGTACGTC. This gives the protein CASSFVQGAWGEQYV. The J gene is TRBJ2-7, the V gene TRBV28, with 9 bases matching TRBD1. CDR1 MDHEN and CDR2 SYDVKM come from the germline V gene. Trimming removed 3 bases from V and 7 bases from J; junction bases left unmatched: 10. There are 15 residues in the CDR3.

This clonotype was observed at least ten times. For the CDR3, the DNA is TGTGCCAGCAGCTTAGAGGGACTGTACACCGGGGAGCTGTTTTTT. Its protein product is CASSLEGLYTGELFF. The gene calls are TRBV7-6 and TRBJ2-2; weak D call: TRBD2 (6 bases). Germline V gives CDR1 SGHVS, CDR2 FNYEAQ. Trimming stripped 1 base from V and 3 bases from J, with 9 bases between. CDR3 length: 15 residues. Full variable domain (missing parts from reference TRBV7-6 and TRBJ2-2): GAGVSQSPRYKVTKRGQDVALRCDPISGHVSLYWYRQALGQGPEFLTYFNYEAQQDKSGLPNDRFSAERPEGSISTLTIQRTEQRDSAMYRCASSLEGLYTGELFFGEGSRLTVL.

This clonotype was detected only once. The V call is TRBV6-2 or TRBV6-3, the J call TRBJ1-5; D is unclear. CDR3 length: 13 residues. Between the trimmed V and J ends, which lost 5 bases and 7 bases, there was a span of 12 bases. The germline CDR1 and CDR2 sequences are MNHEY and SVGEGT. The CDR3 sequence is CASSSTGEQPQHF. In DNA, the CDR3 is TGTGCCAGCAGTAGTACCGGGGAACAGCCCCAGCATTTT.

V is TRBV7-3 and J is TRBJ1-1; TRBD1 is a possible D gene (6 bases). Germline CDR1 is SGHTA and CDR2 is FQGTGA. The CDR3 sequence is 15 residues long. V lost 2 bases and J lost 5, with 15 bases in between. CDR3 region: CASSLYPAQGTEAFF. In DNA form, the CDR3 reads TGTGCCAGCAGCTTATATCCGGCACAGGGAACTGAAGCTTTCTTT.

There are many counts of this clonotype. Its ends do not fully match the called genes, so a read error is possible. The chain recombines TRBV7-6 with TRBJ1-1; the D is unclear. The CDR3 consists of 13 residues. CDR1 and CDR2 (germline): SGHVS, FNYEAQ. The CDR3 DNA is TGCTCCGTTGAGTCGGAGTTGAACACTGAAGCTTTCTTT. This sequence encodes CSVESELNTEAFF.

The table lists this clonotype with a few counts. This chain joins TRBV28 and TRBJ2-7, with D uncertain. CDR3 size: 13 residues. V was clipped by 5 bases and J by 0 bases, with 8 bases between them. Per germline, CDR1 MDHEN and CDR2 SYDVKM. CDR3 bases: TGTGCCAGCAGTGACTTGGCCTCCTACGAGCAGTACGTC. This translates into CASSDLASYEQYV.

J is TRBJ1-5 and V is TRBV19; the D is unclear. Deletions cut 7 bases from V and 4 bases from J, with 8 bases between. Germline V CDR1 and CDR2: LNHDA, SQIVND (reference sequence). The CDR3 runs to 12 residues. The CDR3 DNA reads TGTGCCAGTATGGGTTATAATCAGCCCCAGCATTTT. It yields the protein CASMGYNQPQHF.

The rearrangement links TRBV7-9 to TRBJ2-4; D gene unclear. This CDR3 comprises 12 residues. Trimming took 2 bases from V and 8 from J, leaving 7 bases between them. Germline V lookup: CDR1 SEHNR, CDR2 FQNEAQ (reference sequence). The CDR3 spells CASSLMTDIQYF. In DNA, the CDR3 is TGTGCCAGCAGCTTAATGACGGACATTCAGTACTTC.

This clonotype was seen once. V is TRBV11-2 and J is TRBJ2-5, with D possibly called TRBD1 or TRBD2 (5 bases each). V was shortened by 1 base and J by 7 bases, with 10 bases between the two germline ends. There are 13 residues in the CDR3. Germline V lookup: CDR1 SGHAT, CDR2 FQNNGV. The CDR3 region is CASSLGGTGTQYF. The CDR3 bases are TGTGCCAGCAGCTTAGGGGGGACCGGGACCCAGTACTTC.

As for this clonotype: One junction end disagrees with the germline gene, perhaps due to a read error. The chain joins TRBV6-1 to TRBJ2-5, with D perhaps TRBD1 (5 bases). CDR3 length equals 17 residues. The germline V gene encodes CDR1 MNHNS and CDR2 SASEGT. The CDR3 DNA follows: TGTGTCAGCAGTGAGGACCGTAGGGGATACTCCCAAGAGACCCAGTACTTC. Protein sequence: CVSSEDRRGYSQETQYF.

This clonotype was found a few times. The chain links TRBV7-2 to TRBJ2-3; D possibly corresponds to TRBD1 (5 bases). This CDR3 is built from 13 residues. In germline, CDR1 is SGHTA, CDR2 FQGNSA. V shed 7 bases and J shed 2 bases, with 10 bases lying between them. The CDR3 loop is CASTLGDTDTQYF. DNA of the CDR3: TGTGCCAGCACCCTAGGGGACACAGATACGCAGTATTTT.

This clonotype was seen repeatedly, ten times or more. The gene calls are TRBV5-6 and TRBJ2-3; 7 positions match TRBD2. V was clipped by 0 bases and J by 0 bases; unmatched bases: 1. This CDR3 is 15 amino acids long. Germline CDR1 SGHDT, CDR2 YYEEEE. CDR3 sequence (DNA): TGTGCCAGCAGCTTGGGGCGGGGGAGCACAGATACGCAGTATTTT. Its translation is CASSLGRGSTDTQYF. Based on the CDR3 plus reference TRBV5-6 and TRBJ2-3, the full variable domain is DAGVTQSPTHLIKTRGQQVTLRCSPKSGHDTVSWYQQALGQGPQFIFQYYEEEERQRGNFPDRFSGHQFPNYSSELNVNALLLGDSALYLCASSLGRGSTDTQYFGPGTRLTVL.